The subject of this entry is one T cell receptor beta chain. Its antigen is unknown. Mismatch with germline at one junction end may stem from a read error. Germline CDR1 SSHAT, CDR2 FNYEAQ (reference sequence). CDR3 size: 14 residues. The sample originates from a study of cytomegalovirus exposure and HLA in healthy donors. Study-level points and caveats: TRBV6-2, TRBV6-3 and other indistinguishable V segments were excluded. There were several of the most significant clusters that appeared linked to common viral pathogens in a later analysis.

PCR amplification relied on 60 Vbeta primers (plus 13 Jbeta primers). Sequencing used immunoSEQ multiplex PCR; TCRdb keeps in-frame clones, though not all of them. The top ten hold more than 1.5% of the sample, which has approximately 180,000 clones, over 75% seen once. The TCR comes from a man aged 18-30 years in good health and CMV-seronegative. This chain joins TRBV7-7 and TRBJ2-2; TRBD2 is a possible D gene (5 bases). The material sequenced was PBMCs. The CDR3 DNA sequence: TGTGCTAGCAGCCTCGGAGGCTGGACCGGGGAGCTGTTTTTT. Amino acids: CASSLGGWTGELFF.